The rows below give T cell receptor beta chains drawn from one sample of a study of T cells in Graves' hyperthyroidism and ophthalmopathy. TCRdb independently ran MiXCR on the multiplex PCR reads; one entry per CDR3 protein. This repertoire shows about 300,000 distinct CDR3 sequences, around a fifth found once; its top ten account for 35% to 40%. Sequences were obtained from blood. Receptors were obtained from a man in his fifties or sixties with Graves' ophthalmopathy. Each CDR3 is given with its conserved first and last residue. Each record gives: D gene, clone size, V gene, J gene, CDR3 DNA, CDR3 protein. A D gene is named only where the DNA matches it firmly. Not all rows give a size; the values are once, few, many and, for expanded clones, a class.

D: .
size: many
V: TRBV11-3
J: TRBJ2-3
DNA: TGTGCCAGCAGCTTAGGAGAGTTAGATACGCAGTATTTT
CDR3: CASSLGELDTQYF

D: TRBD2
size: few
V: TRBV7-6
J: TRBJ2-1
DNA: TGTGCCAGCAGCTCCAGGACTAGCGAGCAGTTCTTC
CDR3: CASSSRTSEQFF

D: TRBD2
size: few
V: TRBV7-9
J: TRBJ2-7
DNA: TGTGCCAGCAGCACAGGGAGCGGGAGGGCCTACGAGCAGTACTTC
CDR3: CASSTGSGRAYEQYF

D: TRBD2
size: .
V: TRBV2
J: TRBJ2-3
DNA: TGTGCCAGCAGTGAACTAGCGGGAGGGTCCCCAGATACGCAGTATTTT
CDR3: CASSELAGGSPDTQYF

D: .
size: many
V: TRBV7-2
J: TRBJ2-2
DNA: TGTGCCAGCAGCTTAACTAGCCGCACCGGGGAGCTGTTTTTT
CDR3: CASSLTSRTGELFF

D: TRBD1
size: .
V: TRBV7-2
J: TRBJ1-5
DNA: TGTGCCAGCAGCTTAGGTCGGGACAGGGGGCTGCAAGGTCAGCCCCAGCATTTT
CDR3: CASSLGRDRGLQGQPQHF

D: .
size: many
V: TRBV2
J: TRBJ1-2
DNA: TGTGCCAGCAGGGGAGAACCGGGACGTCGGGACTATGGCTACACCTTC
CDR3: CASRGEPGRRDYGYTF

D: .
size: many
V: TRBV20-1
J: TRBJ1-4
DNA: TGCAGTGCTAGAGATAGCGGTCCCAGGCGGGAAGAAAAACTGTTTTTT
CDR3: CSARDSGPRREEKLFF

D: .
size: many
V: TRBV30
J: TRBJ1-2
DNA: TGTGCCTGGAGTTCGTCTATAGGAGGCTACACCTTC
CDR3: CAWSSSIGGYTF

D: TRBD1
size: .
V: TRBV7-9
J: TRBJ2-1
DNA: TGTGCCAGCAGCCAATTCCCGGGACAGGGGAAAGGTAACTCCAACAATGAGCAGTTCTTC
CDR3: CASSQFPGQGKGNSNNEQFF

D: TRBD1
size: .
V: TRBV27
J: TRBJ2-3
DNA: TGTGCCAGCAGAGGGACAGGGGGCCTAGATACGCAGTATTTT
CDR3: CASRGTGGLDTQYF

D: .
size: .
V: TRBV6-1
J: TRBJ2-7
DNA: TGTGCCAGCAGTCAGGAGAGGGCCTACGAGCAGTACTTC
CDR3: CASSQERAYEQYF

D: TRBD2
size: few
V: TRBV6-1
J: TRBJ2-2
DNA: TGTGCCAGCAGTAGGATAGCGGGGGGGAACACCGGGGAGCTGTTTTTT
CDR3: CASSRIAGGNTGELFF

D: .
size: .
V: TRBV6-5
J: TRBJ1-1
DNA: TGTGCCAGCAGTTATGTCACAGGGTCTAAGGGCACTGAAGCTTTCTTT
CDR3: CASSYVTGSKGTEAFF

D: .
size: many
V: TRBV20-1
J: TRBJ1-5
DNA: TGCAGTGCTCGCCCGGACAGCCCCAATCAGCCCCAGCATTTT
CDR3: CSARPDSPNQPQHF

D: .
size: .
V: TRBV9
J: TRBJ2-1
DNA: TGTGCCAGCAGCGTAAATAGCGGAGGCCTTGATGAGCAGTTCTTC
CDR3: CASSVNSGGLDEQFF

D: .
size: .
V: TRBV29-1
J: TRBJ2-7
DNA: TGCAGCGTTGAAGACATAGGGACTCGGCCCTACGAGCAGTACTTC
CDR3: CSVEDIGTRPYEQYF

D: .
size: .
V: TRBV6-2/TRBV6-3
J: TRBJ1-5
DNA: TGTGCCAGCGTTGGAGGGAGCGATCAGCCCCAGCATTTT
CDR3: CASVGGSDQPQHF

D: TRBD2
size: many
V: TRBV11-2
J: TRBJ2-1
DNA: TGTGCCAGCAGCTTATTCGGGACTAGTATTAATGAGCAGTTCTTC
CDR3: CASSLFGTSINEQFF

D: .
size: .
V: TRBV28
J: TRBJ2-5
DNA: TGTGCCAGCAGTTTCAGACAGTGGGAGACCCAGTACTTC
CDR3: CASSFRQWETQYF

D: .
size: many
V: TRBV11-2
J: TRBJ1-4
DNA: TGTGCCAGCAGCGTAAGGACCGCCGAAAAACTGTTTTTT
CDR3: CASSVRTAEKLFF

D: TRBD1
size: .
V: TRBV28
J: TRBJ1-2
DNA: TGTGCCAGCAGTGGCGGGACAGGGGGCCGCTATGGCTACACCTTC
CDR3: CASSGGTGGRYGYTF

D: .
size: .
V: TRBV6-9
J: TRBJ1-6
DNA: TGTGCCAGCAGTTACTATCTCCACGGCCTGATCGGGGGCTATAATTCACCCCTCCACTTT
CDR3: CASSYYLHGLIGGYNSPLHF

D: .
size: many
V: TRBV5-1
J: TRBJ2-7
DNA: TGCGCCAGCAGCCCCTCGACAGGAAACAACGAGCAGTACTTC
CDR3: CASSPSTGNNEQYF

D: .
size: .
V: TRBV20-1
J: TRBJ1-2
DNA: TGCAGTGCTAGAAAAACAGGACGGAGCTATGGCTACACCTTC
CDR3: CSARKTGRSYGYTF

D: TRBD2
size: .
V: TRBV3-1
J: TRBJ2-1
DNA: TGTGCCAGCAGCCAAGGGAGCGGGAGGACCAATGAGCAGTTCTTC
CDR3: CASSQGSGRTNEQFF

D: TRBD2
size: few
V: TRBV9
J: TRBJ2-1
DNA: TGTGCCAGCAGCGTAGTCCCAGCGGGAGTAAAAAATGAGCAGTTCTTC
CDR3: CASSVVPAGVKNEQFF

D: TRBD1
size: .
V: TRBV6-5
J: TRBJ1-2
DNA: TGTGCCAGCAGCTATGCGGGACAGGGGAATGGCTACACCTTC
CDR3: CASSYAGQGNGYTF

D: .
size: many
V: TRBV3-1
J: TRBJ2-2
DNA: TGTGCCAGCAGCCAGGGACCGAACACCGGGGAGCTGTTTTTT
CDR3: CASSQGPNTGELFF

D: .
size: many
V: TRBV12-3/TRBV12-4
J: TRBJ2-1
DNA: TGTGCCAGCAGTTTAGCCGGGACATTTTCCTACAATGAGCAGTTCTTC
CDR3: CASSLAGTFSYNEQFF